One TCR beta chain is described in this entry. The sample originates from a study of cytomegalovirus exposure and HLA in healthy donors. The PCR employed 60 Vbeta primers together with 13 Jbeta primers. TCRdb's table, derived via immunoSEQ multiplex PCR, lists solely in-frame clones and lacks some. The sample yields 110,000 or so clones, over 75% seen once. The CDR3 has 13 residues. V trimming: 7 bases; J trimming: 5 bases; junction bases outside the gene matches: 8. CDR1 SGDLS and CDR2 YYNGEE come from the germline V gene. The source is a man aged 18 to 29 in good health and CMV-seropositive. Sequencing was done on a sample of PBMCs. This chain uses TRBV9 with TRBJ1-1; 7 bases line up with TRBD1. The CDR3 here is CASEVQGVTEAFF. For the CDR3, the DNA is TGTGCCAGCGAAGTTCAGGGGGTTACTGAAGCTTTCTTT.